This is a list of T cell receptor beta chains from one sample in a study of sequential checkpoint blockade in melanoma. The assay was immunoSEQ multiplex PCR, and TCRdb's table has in-frame clones only and misses some. The data contain fewer than 40,000 clones, roughly 90% of them singletons. The specimen comprised CD8+ T cells sorted from blood (inferred from file names), sampled from a patient given nivolumab and ipilimumab in sequence. All receptors derive from a human donor with melanoma. CDR3s include the opening cysteine and the closing phenylalanine or tryptophan. The D gene is left open where the match is weak. Expanded clones are given a class, and other clones once, few, many or no size at all.

J gene	clone size	V gene	D gene	CDR3 protein	CDR3 DNA
TRBJ2-5	-	TRBV5-1	-	CASSSVVFQTQETQYF	TGCGCCAGCAGCTCAGTCGTATTCCAGACACAAGAGACCCAGTACTTC
TRBJ2-1	-	TRBV5-4	TRBD2	CASNFGREGPSNEQFF	TGTGCCAGCAACTTTGGGAGGGAGGGCCCCTCCAATGAGCAGTTCTTC
TRBJ2-7	-	TRBV14	TRBD1	CASSPSGTGFEQYF	TGTGCCAGCAGCCCTTCCGGGACAGGGTTCGAGCAGTACTTC
TRBJ2-1	-	TRBV5-1	TRBD1	CASSLAGDRGPGQFF	TGCGCCAGCAGCTTGGCCGGGGACAGGGGGCCTGGGCAGTTCTTC
TRBJ2-1	-	TRBV6-5	TRBD2	CASSYGLAGSYEQFF	TGTGCCAGCAGTTACGGGCTAGCGGGGAGCTATGAGCAGTTCTTC
TRBJ2-1	few	TRBV5-4	TRBD2	CASSQDGTSGGNEQFF	TGTGCCAGCAGCCAAGATGGGACTAGCGGGGGGAATGAGCAGTTCTTC
TRBJ2-2	-	TRBV6-4	-	CASSDTGTGELFF	TGTGCCAGCAGTGATACAGGAACCGGGGAGCTGTTTTTT
TRBJ2-3	-	TRBV4-1	TRBD2	CASSQAAGGTQYF	TGCGCCAGCAGCCAAGCCGCGGGGGGGACGCAGTATTTT
TRBJ2-7	few	TRBV7-8	TRBD2	CASSSGLAKEQYF	TGTGCCAGCAGCTCTGGACTAGCCAAGGAGCAGTACTTC
TRBJ2-7	-	TRBV28	-	CASSLQGSTYEQYF	TGTGCCAGCAGTTTACAGGGTTCAACCTACGAGCAGTACTTC
TRBJ2-5	-	TRBV11-1	-	CASSPTGYQETQYF	TGTGCCAGCAGCCCGACAGGCTACCAAGAGACCCAGTACTTC
TRBJ1-1	few	TRBV19	-	CASAPGWTEAFF	TGTGCCAGCGCCCCCGGTTGGACTGAAGCTTTCTTT
TRBJ2-3	-	TRBV7-9	TRBD1	CASSLLRGRGTDTQYF	TGTGCCAGCAGCTTACTTAGAGGCAGGGGGACAGATACGCAGTATTTT
TRBJ1-5	-	TRBV10-3	-	CAISEVQGNQPQHF	TGTGCCATCAGTGAGGTGCAGGGCAATCAGCCCCAGCATTTT
TRBJ2-7	-	TRBV9	-	CASSVTGLVSYEQYF	TGTGCCAGCAGCGTAACAGGGTTAGTGTCCTACGAGCAGTACTTC
TRBJ1-2	-	TRBV6-1	-	CASSGQGVGYTF	TGTGCCAGCAGTGGTCAGGGCGTTGGCTACACCTTC
TRBJ2-3	-	TRBV5-4	-	CASRGPTDTQYF	TGTGCCAGCAGGGGGCCCACAGATACGCAGTATTTT
TRBJ2-1	-	TRBV7-6	-	CASSPIGNEQFF	TGTGCCAGCAGCCCGATCGGCAATGAGCAGTTCTTC
TRBJ2-7	-	TRBV9	TRBD2	CASSVPRPSLEGLEHYEQYF	TGTGCCAGCAGCGTCCCGCGCCCTTCCCTGGAGGGACTAGAGCACTACGAGCAGTACTTC
TRBJ2-2	-	TRBV9	TRBD1	CASRPGTGGTGELFF	TGTGCCAGCAGGCCCGGGACAGGTGGCACCGGGGAGCTGTTTTTT
TRBJ2-2	-	TRBV6-5	-	CASSYSAGDTGELFF	TGTGCCAGCAGTTACTCGGCAGGGGACACCGGGGAGCTGTTTTTT
TRBJ2-1	-	TRBV28	-	CASSLIRGGYNEQFF	TGTGCCAGCAGTTTAATTAGAGGGGGCTACAATGAGCAGTTCTTC
TRBJ1-2	few	TRBV7-9	-	CASSLDSQGYGYTF	TGTGCCAGCAGCTTAGACAGTCAGGGCTATGGCTACACCTTC
TRBJ1-1	-	TRBV4-2	TRBD1	CASSQVMGQIRLNTEAFF	TGTGCCAGCAGCCAAGTTATGGGACAGATAAGATTGAACACTGAAGCTTTCTTT
TRBJ2-5	-	TRBV29-1	-	CSVPKAQGTQETQYF	TGCAGCGTCCCCAAGGCCCAGGGAACGCAAGAGACCCAGTACTTC
TRBJ1-6	few	TRBV4-1	-	CASSQAVGTYNSPLHF	TGCGCCAGCAGCCAAGCCGTGGGGACTTATAATTCACCCCTCCACTTT
TRBJ1-5	-	TRBV6-5	TRBD1	CASSLGQATGNQPQHF	TGTGCCAGCAGTTTGGGACAGGCGACGGGCAATCAGCCCCAGCATTTT
TRBJ2-1	few	TRBV4-1	TRBD2	CASRPAGGWTQQFF	TGCGCCAGCAGACCAGCGGGGGGGTGGACGCAGCAGTTCTTC
TRBJ1-3	-	TRBV4-1	TRBD1	CASSQGTGVGNTIYF	TGCGCCAGCAGCCAAGGCACAGGGGTCGGAAACACCATATATTTT
TRBJ2-1	-	TRBV19	TRBD2	CASSIGTSVGNEQFF	TGTGCCAGTAGTATCGGGACTAGTGTTGGGAATGAGCAGTTCTTC
TRBJ2-7	-	TRBV27	TRBD2	CASSLAGGFNYEQYF	TGTGCCAGCAGTTTAGCGGGGGGCTTCAACTACGAGCAGTACTTC
TRBJ2-1	-	TRBV27	TRBD1	CASSSGQGNYNEQFF	TGTGCCAGCAGTTCGGGACAGGGGAATTACAATGAGCAGTTCTTC
TRBJ2-7	-	TRBV27	-	CASSPAPGYEQYF	TGTGCCAGCAGTCCCGCCCCAGGCTACGAGCAGTACTTC
TRBJ1-1	-	TRBV27	TRBD1	CASSTTATGPEAFF	TGTGCCAGCAGCACTACGGCGACAGGGCCTGAAGCTTTCTTT
TRBJ2-1	-	TRBV9	-	CASSVSGLLSSYNEQFF	TGTGCCAGCAGCGTATCGGGACTCCTGAGCTCCTACAATGAGCAGTTCTTC
TRBJ2-7	-	TRBV6-6	TRBD1	CASSTWDRGSYEQYF	TGTGCCAGCAGTACCTGGGACAGGGGATCCTACGAGCAGTACTTC
TRBJ1-5	-	TRBV29-1	TRBD1	CSVESRGPQPQHF	TGCAGCGTCGAAAGCAGGGGGCCTCAGCCCCAGCATTTT
TRBJ2-5	-	TRBV7-2	TRBD2	CASSSGLAGTKTQYF	TGTGCCAGCAGCTCCGGACTAGCGGGGACAAAGACCCAGTACTTC
TRBJ2-3	-	TRBV4-1	TRBD1	CASSQDSRQTGTTDTQYF	TGCGCCAGCAGCCAAGATTCCCGCCAGACAGGGACGACAGATACGCAGTATTTT
TRBJ2-7	-	TRBV4-1	TRBD1	CASSRKQGEQYF	TGCGCCAGCAGCCGAAAACAGGGGGAGCAGTACTTC
TRBJ2-7	once	TRBV7-8	TRBD1	CASSSRTGGIYEQYF	TGTGCCAGCAGCTCTCGGACAGGGGGCATCTACGAGCAGTACTTC
TRBJ1-2	few	TRBV7-9	TRBD1	CASTRLSQGTNYGYTF	TGTGCCAGCACCAGACTCTCACAGGGGACTAACTATGGCTACACCTTC
TRBJ1-2	-	TRBV7-8	TRBD1	CASSLGQGLDGYTF	TGTGCCAGCAGCTTAGGACAGGGTTTGGATGGCTACACCTTC
TRBJ2-7	-	TRBV11-2	-	CASSRRDSEYEQYF	TGTGCCAGCAGCCGGCGGGACAGCGAATACGAGCAGTACTTC
TRBJ2-7	few	TRBV7-4	TRBD2	CASSSGLAKEQYF	TGTGCCAGCAGCTCTGGACTAGCCAAGGAGCAGTACTTC
TRBJ2-1	-	TRBV9	-	CASSPPWGREDNEQFF	TGTGCCAGCAGCCCACCGTGGGGCAGGGAAGACAATGAGCAGTTCTTC
TRBJ1-4	few	TRBV7-9	TRBD1	CASSSGQGEATNEKLFF	TGTGCCAGCAGTTCAGGACAGGGCGAAGCAACTAATGAAAAACTGTTTTTT
TRBJ1-1	-	TRBV11-2	TRBD1	CASSLEGGGYTEAFF	TGTGCCAGCAGCTTAGAAGGAGGGGGCTACACTGAAGCTTTCTTT
TRBJ1-4	-	TRBV5-8	-	CASSPRLPLEEKLFF	TGTGCCAGCAGCCCCCGACTGCCCCTGGAGGAAAAACTGTTTTTT
TRBJ2-1	-	TRBV4-3	-	CASSHGTAIPNEQFF	TGCGCCAGCAGCCACGGGACTGCAATACCCAATGAGCAGTTCTTC